This note documents a single T cell receptor beta chain sequence. The antigen is not known. This sample was taken from a study of blood T cells in healthy people across ages. The study's findings and limits: Per-million-T-cell TCR beta diversity fell roughly linearly with age.

Primers used in a second PCR of roughly 6 to 12 cycles were a sample-barcoded 5' primer and a J-beta primer mix. Every cDNA molecule carried a tag from a template-switch adaptor bearing 12 random nucleotides. One entry per CDR3 protein results from TCRdb running MiXCR on the 5' RACE reads. The sample includes 1.5 million to 2 million distinct CDR3 sequences, about 30% seen only once; the top ten take 7.7%. Each sample used at least 6 million PBMCs. Material for sequencing was blood. This clonotype was sampled from a young woman in good health.

DNA for the CDR3: TGTGCCCACCGCCCGGGGGCTGGAAACACCATATATTTT. Protein: CAHRPGAGNTIYF. V gene TRBV30 combines with J gene TRBJ1-3; TRBD1 is a possible D gene (5 bases). Deletions cut 8 bases from V and 2 bases from J, with 13 bases between. The CDR3 runs to 13 residues. Germline assignment: CDR1 GTSNPN and CDR2 SVGIG (reference sequence).